The sequence of this TCR beta chain was determined in a study of T-cell memory formation after mild COVID-19. V was clipped by 8 bases and J by 1 base, with 14 bases between them. The CDR3 covers 14 residues. Germline loops: CDR1 SGHAT, CDR2 FQNNGV. TCRdb re-analysed the 5' RACE reads in MiXCR, keeping a single row per CDR3 protein. The table has roughly 150,000 distinct CDR3 sequences, 10% to 15% seen once. This clonotype was counted ten times or more. The sample consisted of PBMCs or a T cell subset sorted from them (not recorded which). The chain links TRBV11-2 to TRBJ1-1; D remains ambiguous. The sequence was collected from a man younger than 35 who had mild COVID-19 (a few samples of this study predate the infection). Cell type and time point are not known. CDR3 in DNA: TGTGCCAGCGTCTCGGGCAGGAGGAACACTGAAGCTTTCTTT. Translation: CASVSGRRNTEAFF.